This paragraph covers one T cell receptor (beta chain) sequence. Its antigen is unknown. No much larger clone is present one base from it, and per-base qualities are unavailable. The sample is drawn from a study of shared clonotypes between healthy human individuals (dated by TCRdb to 2020 to 2022). Turning to the overall study: A few men and a couple of women, aged 18 to 49 years, made up the cohort. The study deeply sequenced blood TCR repertoires of several healthy adults to estimate repertoire size and the extent of clonotype sharing between individuals. Per donor, leukapheresis produced somewhere between about 0.94 and 9.5 billion PBMCs. For each donor, three plates each were used for CD4 naive and CD4 memory, two plates were used for CD8 naive, and one plate was used for CD8 memory. To increase sequencing depth and limit assay-specific biases, different laboratories used diverse techniques to prepare libraries and sequence TCR repertoires.

CDR1 and CDR2 are drawn from the germline V gene: SGHAT, FQNNGV. V drops 0 bases and J drops 9 bases, leaving 15 bases in between. The CDR3, cysteine through phenylalanine, is 15 amino acids long. Kept here is only the CDR3 DNA, which spans 45 bases and is read in frame from base 1. What the study reported, not specific to this receptor: Even with the large sequencing depth, rarefaction of the sorted-subset datasets indicated that sequencing was incomplete. Sampling was restricted to blood, and TCR repertoires in tissues likely differ from the TCR repertoires found in blood. Because the study included a small number of donors, the genetic and exposure-history diversity represented was limited. Compared with non-shared clonotypes, clonotypes shared by all four sorted-subset donors had higher generation probabilities. Estimated clonotype richness was generally larger for naive than for memory subsets. Around 5% of naive CD4, 3.5% of naive CD8, approximately 2.2% of memory CD4, and 0.35% to 0.4% of memory CD8 clonotypes were shared across several donors. Pairwise subsampling indicated that sequencing depth was expected to affect the degree of clonotype sharing among donors.

The donors were healthy, HIV-negative adults who had no recently reported acute infections or vaccinations. Every donor was a Caucasian adult living in Nashville, Tennessee, USA. CD4+ T cells were enriched through magnetic negative selection, after which naive cells were positively selected on CD45RA and the remaining negative fraction served as the memory subset. Blood was collected by leukapheresis, and PBMCs were isolated by Ficoll-Histopaque density gradient centrifugation and then cryopreserved in liquid nitrogen vapor phase. Purity and quantity of every magnetically sorted T cell population were checked by analytical flow cytometry. Genomic DNA was isolated from every sorted fraction and measured by UV absorbance on a Nanodrop 2000c. Using the deep immunoSEQ assay, multiplex PCR amplified TCR CDR3 regions from genomic DNA. Genomic DNA extracted from each cell subset was distributed evenly over all wells of several immunoSEQ 96-well plates, and each plate served as one replicate. For sorted subsets, 200 to 250 ng of genomic DNA, equivalent to 25,000 to 35,000 T cell genomes, went into each replicate PCR. The purified libraries were quantified using a Qubit 3.0 fluorometer, sized with a Bioanalyzer 2100, and then quantified again using the KAPA Library Quantification kit. Every immunoSEQ 96-well plate was sequenced on a dedicated single-read 150-cycle Illumina NextSeq 550 flow cell. As for the original processing: Because the immunoSEQ output included only junctional sequences and no quality scores, the filtering could not be the same as the filtering used for full-length reads. To assign V/J genes and CDR3, sequences were annotated using PyIR, a Python wrapper for IgBLAST v1.9, with IMGT germline references. Reads were removed for weak V/J assignments (E-value above 1e-6), missing CDR3, stop codons, out-of-frame junctions, or ambiguous translated residues. V3J clonotypes were defined as sequences sharing an identical inferred V gene, J gene, and CDR3 amino acid sequence. The percentage overlap between two repertoires was calculated by dividing the number of shared unique clonotypes by the size of the smaller repertoire. Three approaches were used to assess repertoire richness: RTK rarefaction, the Chao1 estimator, and Recon v2.1 estimates of unobserved clonotypes. Generation probabilities were computed with OLGA for all TCRbeta clonotypes obtained by the gDNA method from a few donors. In its TCRdb copy, this immuneACCESS table keeps in-frame sequences only and misses some clones. Where compared with another copy, unresolved V genes explain less than half of these, and the others have no known cause. The V and J calls and clone size were taken over from that table, and D and trimming were inferred from the DNA. For this sample there are more than 400,000 clones; almost 97% appear just once. Of the sample, 0.055% to 0.075% is held by the ten largest clones.

The sequence is built from TRBV11-2 and TRBJ2-1; the D gene cannot be resolved beyond TRBD1 or TRBD2, each matching 5 bases. The source of this sequence is a woman aged 25 to 45 in good health. Sequencing used naive CD4+ T cells sorted from blood. The cell subset or site label here, explained by the study, means: CD45RA+ positively selected. The CDR3 reads as follows: CASSLEPPRGAEQFF. The sequence in DNA is TGTGCCAGCAGCTTAGAACCCCCCAGAGGGGCTGAGCAGTTCTTC.